This TCR beta chain was observed in a study of T cells after yellow fever vaccination. TCRdb passed the 5' RACE reads through MiXCR, listing each CDR3 protein once. This sample yields fewer than 650,000 distinct CDR3 sequences, of which 21% are seen a single time; 15% to 20% belongs to the top ten. This CDR3 is built from 16 residues. The germline gives CDR1 SGHTA, CDR2 FQGNSA. The V end lost 7 bases, the J end lost 3 bases, and 22 bases lay between the germline ends. Specimen: PBMCs, collected 20 to 25 days after the first yellow fever vaccination. This chain joins TRBV7-2 and TRBJ2-7; D is unclear. The clonotype comes from a man between 18 and 35 years old who received the YFV17D yellow fever vaccine. The CDR3 reads CASNNPAGLPIYEQYF. DNA for the CDR3: TGTGCCAGCAACAATCCCGCTGGGCTACCGATCTACGAGCAGTACTTC.